The T cell receptor beta chain under discussion was sequenced for a study of cytomegalovirus exposure and HLA in healthy donors (dated by TCRdb to about 2017). Regarding the complete study: In an earlier analysis of 587 of the donors, approximately 300 Gb of sequence data and about 110 million unique TCR beta sequences from some 170 million T cells were reported. Besides the first cohort of more than 650 subjects, a separate validation cohort made up of roughly 130 different subjects was used. A later analysis re-examined previously published TCR beta repertoires from more than 650 donors and added high-resolution HLA genotyping to investigate patterns of TCR occurrence. Typing coverage varied by locus: roughly 629-640 donors for A, B, C, DRB1 and DQB1; roughly 500 for DQA1; 606 for DPA1; 450 to 480 for DPB1. Rather than drawing on any new phenotypic data, the later analysis identified candidate immune exposures from TCR beta sequences and the way those sequences occurred across donors. Roughly 300 gigabases of sequencing data and about 92 million unique TCR sequences made up an early release that covered around 640 HLA-typed donors. Every discovery cohort repertoire had been produced on one sequencing platform. The study used immunosequencing to profile the T cell repertoires of approximately 650 subjects and linked those repertoires to cytomegalovirus serostatus. Across roughly 420 genotyped donors of the cohort, an average of about 220,000 unique TCR beta nucleotide sequences per donor were sequenced, and roughly 17% of those sequences were non-productive. Of the roughly 400 genotyped donors, around 81% fell in the genetic ancestry cluster associated with self-reported Caucasian donors. Genome-wide SNP genotypes for about 65% of the roughly 700 donors were used in a later genetic analysis, which treated that subset as a discovery cohort. The aim of the study was to test whether cataloging public T cell receptors could identify signatures of past pathogen exposure. The study combined high-throughput TCR immunosequencing, statistical association of individual TCRs with disease status, and machine learning to predict cytomegalovirus infection status. Because of strong linkage in the cohort, five DR-DQ haplotypes were treated as single units for association and clustering. In an earlier analysis of 500 to 650 of the donors, high-throughput TCR beta sequencing was used to judge whether each TCR beta V gene segment behaved as functional or pseudogenic. Both class I and class II loci were covered by HLA typing, at four-digit resolution. Donor age, sex, ethnicity and CMV serostatus were collected together with the repertoire data.

Only a few counts were recorded for this clone. Its specific antigen is unknown. Base qualities were left out, and no much larger clone turns up one base away. V is clipped by 6 bases and J by 7 bases, and the sequence between their germline boundaries is 16 bases long. CDR1 and CDR2, looked up from the germline V gene, are MNHEY and SVGAGI. From the cysteine through the phenylalanine, the CDR3 covers 14 amino acids. Of the read, only the CDR3 DNA is kept; its 42 bases are in frame from base 1. The protocol used for the library was the immunoSEQ multiplex PCR assay. For the multiplex PCR, a mixture combining 60 forward primers for TCR Vbeta segments and 13 reverse primers for TCR Jbeta segments was used. The CDR3 region of rearranged TCR beta genes was amplified from genomic DNA with a multiplex PCR assay. On the Illumina HiSeq System, the amplified TCR beta libraries were sequenced as 87-base-pair reads. As for the authors' bioinformatics: A later analysis tallied some 79 million unique TCR beta chains across the 650 to 750 repertoires, and around 9.9 million of those chains were shared by two or more donors. A nearest-neighbor algorithm error-corrected the raw reads and collapsed the reads into unique sequences, merging closely related sequences to remove PCR and sequencing errors. CDR3 sequences were aligned to IMGT reference sequences to assign V, D and J gene segments. For a sequence to be retained, a match of at least six nucleotides to both a V gene segment and a J gene segment was required. Rearrangements were called productive when the CDR3 lacked stop codons and stayed in frame with V and J; all others were non-productive. CDR3 was defined by IMGT convention, running from the second conserved V-encoded cysteine to the conserved J-encoded phenylalanine. In an earlier analysis of 550 to 650 of the donors, sequences lacking an unambiguous match to a single V gene segment were excluded. An earlier analysis of several hundred of the donors called V segments functional above 56.7% productive rearrangements and segregating when the between-donor standard deviation exceeded 5%. A statistical classification framework was built to diagnose cytomegalovirus status from the catalog of TCR beta chain sequences. V and J gene assignment, in a later analysis, came from comparing TCR nucleotide sequences with IMGT/GENE-DB human TR gene sequences. In a later analysis, CDR3 sequences and most-parsimonious VDJ recombination scenarios were assigned using the TCRdist pipeline. In a later analysis, each TCR beta chain was defined by its CDR3 amino acid sequence together with its V-gene family, and reads lacking a unique V-gene family were excluded. A later analysis removed 592 highly shared, low-generation-probability nucleotide sequences to deal with suspected cross-contamination and a sequencing artifact. A later analysis calculated a clonal expansion index for each public chain from normalized within-repertoire ranks of inferred template counts. A later analysis computed generation probabilities with a VDJ recombination model fitted to out-of-frame rearrangements, and checked the results against IGoR. A later analysis scored TCR-TCR, TCR-HLA and TCR-CMV co-occurrence with hypergeometric tests, applying a repertoire-size bias correction to TCR pairs. False discovery rates were estimated in a later analysis by permuting HLA or CMV assignments 20 times. In a later analysis, co-occurring TCRs were grouped using DBSCAN, and TCRdist sequence similarity was added for clustering within HLA-allele-positive subsets. Co-occurrence clustering excluded repertoires with fewer than 30,000 or more than 120,000 public chains, plus five with anomalous nucleotide sharing. This is the immuneACCESS table as TCRdb keeps it, with only in-frame sequences that have V and J called. A part of the clones is gone; compared with another copy, unresolved V genes explain less than half, and the rest is unexplained. The DNA was the basis for D and trimming; V, J and clone size are from that table. The sample includes 200,000 to 250,000 clones, with approximately 80% observed a single time. Clones ranked in the top ten supply roughly 0.66% of the sample.

Findings and caveats that apply to the study as a whole: Correlated functional status among segregating V segments might reflect linkage disequilibrium, but an unknown experimental factor could not be ruled out. Presence/absence analyses assumed roughly uniform sequencing depth across donors, an assumption that may not hold. A later genetic analysis associated a missense DCLRE1C variant with V-gene and J-gene trimming of TCR beta chains, and an independent cohort replicated the association. When HLA alleles, especially DR and DQ, strongly co-occurred, TCR associations were difficult to assign to individual alleles. Most CMV-associated TCR beta chains appeared to be HLA-restricted in a later analysis, and the HLA associations seemed to be driven largely by CMV exposure. A further reported finding was that TCR beta sequences accurately predicted the HLA-A and HLA-B alleles for most subjects in the first cohort. Because HLA typing was unavailable for some donors at each locus, only the typed subset was used in association tests. Several of the top co-occurrence clusters appeared to be linked to parvovirus B19, influenza, CMV and Epstein-Barr virus, according to a later analysis. Because counts were too low, some 16 rarely observed V segments, including chromosome 9 orphons, were excluded from the earlier analysis of around 640 of the donors. The 87-base-pair reads could not distinguish some IMGT-functional V segments, including TRBV6-2 and TRBV6-3, so those segments were excluded. Specific HLA alleles were associated with some 15,000 TCR beta sequences at a false discovery rate of 0.05 in a later analysis. In both the original and validation cohorts, the classifier was reported to diagnose cytomegalovirus status with high specificity and sensitivity. According to the authors, the approach could potentially be generalized to other disease states and immunological phenotypes. In the study, approximately 160 TCR beta chains were listed as associated with cytomegalovirus. The cohort was sequenced for TCR beta chains only, and without alpha or paired-chain data the features that could be detected were limited. In an earlier analysis of about 600 of the donors, most TCR beta V segments appeared in productive rearrangements about 87% or about 30% of the time, broadly matching IMGT annotations. In a later analysis, HLA-associated TCR beta chains were found to be more clonally expanded and to have lower generation probabilities than equally common non-associated chains. A later genetic analysis reported fewer N-insertions in productive TCRs among donors in an Asian-associated ancestry cluster than the approximately 700-donor mean. According to a later analysis, TCR association rates differed among HLA loci, with DRB1 alleles showing the most associated TCRs and HLA-C alleles showing the fewest. Most TCR sequences were seen in very few donors, while some public TCRs were found in many individuals. A cluster of highly shared sequence variants was judged likely to be a technical artifact of the sequencing pipeline. Three of the identified cytomegalovirus-associated TCR beta chains were confirmed in vitro to be specific for cytomegalovirus antigens. CMV serostatus was the only immune exposure information available for the cohort.

The cohort was made up of 500 to 800 healthy bone marrow donors. At the time of sampling, all cohort members were nominally healthy, though unrecorded immune exposures were likely present. The donor was CMV seronegative and was included in the group of several hundred seronegative cohort members. A peripheral blood sample was provided by each donor, and peripheral blood mononuclear cells were used for TCR beta sequencing. Genomic DNA extraction from the blood cell samples was performed with the Qiagen DNeasy Blood Extraction Kit. This sequence originates from a boy between 2 and 15 years old in good health and CMV-seronegative. The rearranged segments are TRBV6-5 and TRBJ1-5; 5 matching bases give a weak D call of TRBD1. Source material: PBMCs. CDR3 region: CASSTGTPAQPQHF. The nucleotides read TGTGCCAGCAGCACCGGGACTCCGGCGCAGCCCCAGCATTTT.